The rows below give T cell receptor beta chains drawn from one sample of a study of regulatory T cells in long-lasting Graves disease. Using its own MiXCR run on the multiplex PCR reads, TCRdb lists one record per CDR3 protein. The table includes a few hundred thousand distinct CDR3 sequences, approximately 12% detected once. This same sample was also taken into another study, of T cells in Graves' hyperthyroidism and ophthalmopathy.

The sample consisted of peripheral blood mononuclear cells (PBMCs), taken at new diagnosis, from a patient treated with antithyroid drugs. These receptors all stem from a woman aged 18-30 years with Graves disease. Each CDR3 is given with its conserved first and last residue. Each record gives: clone size, J gene, D gene, V gene, CDR3 protein, CDR3 DNA. D genes are given only for firm matches. The size of a clone is reported for some rows only, either as once, few or many, or as a class for expanded clones.

>many|TRBJ2-1|-|TRBV24-1
CATSNAYNEQFF
TGTGCCACCAGCAACGCTTACAATGAGCAGTTCTTC
>-|TRBJ2-2|TRBD1|TRBV7-3
CASSRGPGELFF
TGTGCCAGCAGCAGGGGGCCCGGGGAGCTGTTTTTT
>few|TRBJ1-1|-|TRBV27
CASSTFETNTEAFF
TGTGCCAGCAGTACCTTTGAAACGAACACTGAAGCTTTCTTT
>few|TRBJ1-6|TRBD1|TRBV7-2
CASSPFGTGSSPLHF
TGTGCCAGCAGCCCCTTCGGGACAGGGAGTTCACCCCTCCACTTT
>many|TRBJ2-2|-|TRBV10-3
CAIVGTLFTGELFF
TGTGCCATCGTCGGGACTCTATTCACCGGGGAGCTGTTTTTT
>many|TRBJ2-5|-|TRBV5-6
CASSLERGLETQYF
TGTGCCAGCAGCTTGGAAAGGGGTCTGGAGACCCAGTACTTC
>many|TRBJ2-3|-|TRBV7-8
CASSLGARGMDTQYF
TGTGCCAGCAGCTTAGGAGCGCGGGGCATGGATACGCAGTATTTT
>many|TRBJ2-1|TRBD1|TRBV28
CASRLQGAEFKYNEQFF
TGTGCCAGCAGGTTACAGGGGGCGGAATTTAAGTACAATGAGCAGTTCTTC
>-|TRBJ2-6|-|TRBV7-2
CASQPRVSGANVLTF
TGTGCCAGCCAACCCCGGGTATCTGGGGCCAACGTCCTGACTTTC
>-|TRBJ2-7|-|TRBV20-1
CSATSEGRAYEQYF
TGCAGTGCTACCTCGGAGGGACGGGCCTACGAGCAGTACTTC
>many|TRBJ1-5|-|TRBV27
CASRTLKTWDQPQHF
TGTGCCAGCAGAACTCTGAAAACCTGGGATCAGCCCCAGCATTTT
>few|TRBJ2-3|TRBD2|TRBV10-3
CAITAGGLPDTQYF
TGTGCCATCACGGCGGGAGGGCTCCCAGATACGCAGTATTTT
>many|TRBJ1-4|-|TRBV27
CASSLIHPGEEKLFF
TGTGCCAGCAGTTTAATACACCCGGGCGAGGAAAAACTGTTTTTT
>-|TRBJ2-1|-|TRBV29-1
CSVEGLETLGAGLNEQFF
TGCAGCGTTGAGGGTCTCGAAACGTTGGGGGCTGGTCTCAATGAGCAGTTCTTC
>many|TRBJ2-1|TRBD1|TRBV20-1
CSARDRDRSYNEQFF
TGCAGTGCTAGAGATCGGGACAGGTCTTACAATGAGCAGTTCTTC
>many|TRBJ2-7|-|TRBV28
CASTTTPGTHEQYF
TGTGCCAGCACCACAACCCCCGGGACACATGAGCAGTACTTC
>many|TRBJ2-2|TRBD2|TRBV12-3/TRBV12-4
CASSLRLAGELFF
TGTGCCAGCAGCTTAAGACTAGCAGGGGAGCTGTTTTTT
>few|TRBJ2-1|-|TRBV4-2
CASSQAMGSNEQFF
TGTGCCAGCAGCCAAGCCATGGGCAGCAATGAGCAGTTCTTC
>-|TRBJ2-1|TRBD1|TRBV4-2
CASSHLFRDRGVNEQFF
TGTGCCAGCAGCCATCTATTCCGGGACAGGGGGGTCAATGAGCAGTTCTTC
>many|TRBJ2-7|TRBD2|TRBV28
CASSGGLAGVWEQYF
TGTGCCAGCAGTGGGGGACTAGCGGGAGTATGGGAGCAGTACTTC
>many|TRBJ2-7|-|TRBV19
CASSNTGRSYEQYF
TGTGCCAGTAGTAATACGGGGCGAAGCTACGAGCAGTACTTC
>few|TRBJ1-6|-|TRBV6-2/TRBV6-3
CASKAPKHRTSPSSYNSPLHF
TGTGCCAGCAAGGCCCCCAAACACAGGACGAGTCCGAGCTCCTATAATTCACCCCTCCACTTT
>many|TRBJ1-1|-|TRBV7-9
CASSPRGPLEAFF
TGTGCCAGCAGCCCCCGGGGACCCCTTGAAGCTTTCTTT
>many|TRBJ1-5|-|TRBV12-3/TRBV12-4
CASSWGMEQPQHF
TGTGCCAGCAGTTGGGGGATGGAGCAGCCCCAGCATTTT
>-|TRBJ1-4|-|TRBV6-2/TRBV6-3
CASINGATNEKLFF
TGTGCCAGCATAAACGGGGCGACCAATGAAAAACTGTTTTTT
>many|TRBJ2-3|-|TRBV5-1
CASSVYRTTDTQYF
TGCGCCAGCAGCGTGTACAGGACCACAGATACGCAGTATTTT
>many|TRBJ2-2|-|TRBV2
CASSPFRSGELFF
TGTGCCAGCAGTCCTTTTAGGTCCGGGGAGCTGTTTTTT
>many|TRBJ2-5|TRBD1|TRBV2
CASSPGTGGGETQYF
TGTGCCAGCAGCCCCGGGACAGGGGGCGGAGAGACCCAGTACTTC
>many|TRBJ2-3|TRBD1|TRBV12-3/TRBV12-4
CASSLGDRDTDTQYF
TGTGCCAGCAGTCTAGGGGACAGGGACACAGATACGCAGTATTTT
>many|TRBJ2-7|TRBD2|TRBV15
CATSNRLTSGRTYEQYF
TGTGCCACCAGCAACCGATTGACTAGCGGGAGAACCTACGAGCAGTACTTC
>many|TRBJ2-2|TRBD2|TRBV5-1
CASSLWLAENTGELFF
TGCGCCAGCAGCTTGTGGCTAGCGGAGAACACCGGGGAGCTGTTTTTT
>many|TRBJ2-5|TRBD1|TRBV11-2
CASSPGTAALYWTQYF
TGTGCCAGCAGCCCTGGGACAGCGGCGTTGTATTGGACCCAGTACTTC
>many|TRBJ1-5|TRBD1|TRBV20-1
CSAMDRGNSNQPQHF
TGCAGTGCGATGGACAGGGGGAATAGCAATCAGCCCCAGCATTTT
>many|TRBJ2-2|-|TRBV27
CASSLIPGELFF
TGTGCCAGCAGCCTAATTCCCGGGGAGCTGTTTTTT
>many|TRBJ2-5|TRBD2|TRBV28
CASSFSSGSQETQYF
TGTGCCAGCAGTTTTAGTAGCGGGTCTCAAGAGACCCAGTACTTC
>many|TRBJ2-3|TRBD1|TRBV12-3/TRBV12-4
CASSLGQGASDTQYF
TGTGCCAGCAGTTTAGGGCAGGGGGCGTCAGATACGCAGTATTTT
>few|TRBJ1-2|-|TRBV20-1
CSATDPDSNYGYTF
TGCAGTGCTACTGACCCAGACTCTAACTATGGCTACACCTTC
>-|TRBJ1-2|TRBD1|TRBV9
CASSVRDKTGGDGYTF
TGTGCCAGCAGCGTAAGGGACAAAACAGGGGGCGATGGCTACACCTTC
>-|TRBJ2-7|-|TRBV7-9
CASSLEYPYEQYF
TGTGCCAGCAGCTTAGAGTATCCCTACGAGCAGTACTTC
>many|TRBJ2-5|-|TRBV6-2/TRBV6-3
CASSEGPIRRETQYF
TGTGCCAGCAGTGAAGGACCTATTCGGCGGGAGACCCAGTACTTC
>few|TRBJ1-2|-|TRBV6-1
CASSPYVSLNYGYTF
TGTGCCAGCAGCCCTTATGTATCCCTTAACTATGGCTACACCTTC
>-|TRBJ1-5|-|TRBV19
CASSIEDNSGQPQHF
TGTGCCAGTAGTATTGAGGACAATTCGGGTCAGCCCCAGCATTTT
>many|TRBJ2-7|-|TRBV7-3
CASSLSGGAVNEQYF
TGTGCCAGCAGCTTATCTGGGGGGGCGGTGAACGAGCAGTACTTC
>-|TRBJ2-2|-|TRBV9
CASRGGPNTGELFF
TGTGCCAGCAGGGGAGGACCGAACACCGGGGAGCTGTTTTTT
>few|TRBJ2-5|TRBD2|TRBV2
CASRGLAGGLVTQYF
TGTGCCAGCAGGGGACTAGCGGGGGGGCTGGTGACCCAGTACTTC